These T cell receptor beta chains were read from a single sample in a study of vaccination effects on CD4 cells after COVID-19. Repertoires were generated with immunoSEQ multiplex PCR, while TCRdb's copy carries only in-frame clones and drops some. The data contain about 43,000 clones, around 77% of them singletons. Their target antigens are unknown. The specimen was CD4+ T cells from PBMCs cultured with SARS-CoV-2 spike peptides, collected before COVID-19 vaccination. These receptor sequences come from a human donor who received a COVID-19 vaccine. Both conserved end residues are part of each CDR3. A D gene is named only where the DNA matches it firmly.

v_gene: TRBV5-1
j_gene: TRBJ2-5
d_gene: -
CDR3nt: TGCGCCAGCAGCCATCTCGGAGGAATCTCTGGGGAGACCCAGTACTTC
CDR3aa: CASSHLGGISGETQYF

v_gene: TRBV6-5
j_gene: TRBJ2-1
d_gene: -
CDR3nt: TGTGCCAGCAGAAGGGACGGCTACAATGAGCAGTTCTTC
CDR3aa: CASRRDGYNEQFF

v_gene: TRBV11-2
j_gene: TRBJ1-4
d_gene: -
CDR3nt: TGTGCCAGCAGCCCAGGGAGCACGCCTAATGAAAAACTGTTTTTT
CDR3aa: CASSPGSTPNEKLFF

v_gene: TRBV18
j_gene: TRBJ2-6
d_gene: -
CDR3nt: TGTGCCAGCTCTCCTACAGGGAGTAGCTCTGGGGCCAACGTCCTGACTTTC
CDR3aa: CASSPTGSSSGANVLTF

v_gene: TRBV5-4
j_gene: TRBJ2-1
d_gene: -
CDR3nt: TGTGCCAGCAGCTTGTCAAGCACTATTTTTTACAATGAGCAGTTCTTC
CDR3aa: CASSLSSTIFYNEQFF

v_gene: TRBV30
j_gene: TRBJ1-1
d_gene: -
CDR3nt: TGTGCCTGGAGGGCCTACGGATATACGAACACTGAAGCTTTCTTT
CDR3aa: CAWRAYGYTNTEAFF